This T cell receptor (beta chain) was identified in a study of blood T cell repertoires in COVID-19. Generated by immunoSEQ multiplex PCR, the TCRdb table keeps only in-frame clones and is missing some. The sample has about 260,000 clones, around 90% seen once. Germline-derived CDR1 and CDR2 are LGHNT and FRNRAP. The CDR3 is 14 amino acids. V was clipped by 5 bases and J by 3 bases, with 11 bases between them. The chain recombines TRBV12-5 with TRBJ2-1; tentative D call: TRBD2 (6 bases). This TCR came from a woman aged 55-69 years with COVID-19, enrolled during active disease. Source material: peripheral blood. The CDR3 DNA reads TGTGCTAGTGGTCTCGGGACTTTCTACAATGAGCAGTTCTTC. This encodes CASGLGTFYNEQFF. The full variable domain, its missing parts supplied by reference TRBV12-5 and TRBJ2-1, is DARVTQTPRHKVTEMGQEVTMRCQPILGHNTVFWYRQTMMQGLELLAYFRNRAPLDDSGMPKDRFSAEMPDATLATLKIQPSEPRDSAVYFCASGLGTFYNEQFFGPGTRLTVL.